The 24 T cell receptor beta chains reported below all come from one sample, sequenced in a study of PD-1 blockade in classical Hodgkin lymphoma. Specified time point: newly diagnosed, previously untreated cHL patient sample. Purified CD4+ T cells were obtained from thawed PBMCs through magnetic negative selection. TCRdb keeps only in-frame clones here, not all; method: immunoSEQ multiplex PCR. Here the sample spans about 35,000 clones, roughly 90% being singletons. The sequencing sample was made of CD4+ T cells from blood. The receptors derive from a human donor with classical Hodgkin lymphoma.

The chain employs TRBV9 and TRBJ2-7, with 7 bases lining up with TRBD1. CDR1 SGDLS and CDR2 YYNGEE come from the germline V gene. V was clipped by 0 bases and J by 2 bases; unmatched bases: 5. The CDR3 has 15 amino acids. The CDR3 DNA reads TGTGCCAGCAGCGTAGAAGGGACAGCCCCCTACGAGCAGTACTTC. Translating it yields CASSVEGTAPYEQYF. Complete variable domain (other parts from reference TRBV9 and TRBJ2-7): DSGVTQTPKHLITATGQRVTLRCSPRSGDLSVYWYQQSLDQGLQFLIQYYNGEERAKGNILERFSAQQFPDLHSELNLSSLELGDSALYFCASSVEGTAPYEQYFGPGTRLTVT.

The V gene is TRBV28, the J gene TRBJ1-4; 8 bases match TRBD1. The CDR3 loop spans 14 amino acids. The germline V gene has CDR1 MDHEN and CDR2 SYDVKM. V was clipped by 5 bases and J by 7 bases; unmatched bases: 6. CDR3 loop: CASSADRGGEKLFF. The DNA of the CDR3 is TGTGCCAGCAGTGCTGACAGGGGAGGTGAAAAACTGTTTTTT. Based on the CDR3 plus reference TRBV28 and TRBJ1-4, the full variable domain is DVKVTQSSRYLVKRTGEKVFLECVQDMDHENMFWYRQDPGLGLRLIYFSYDVKMKEKGDIPEGYSVSREKKERFSLILESASTNQTSMYLCASSADRGGEKLFFGSGTQLSVL.

The chain has TRBV25-1 and TRBJ1-2; D is undetermined. The CDR3 extends over 12 amino acids. The V and J ends lost 6 bases and 4 bases respectively, with 9 bases between them. CDR1 and CDR2 (germline): MGHDK, SYGVNS. The CDR3 loop is CASRGGVYGYTF. CDR3 DNA: TGTGCCAGCAGAGGCGGGGTCTATGGCTACACCTTC.

The chain is built from TRBV2 and TRBJ2-1; TRBD2 is a possible D gene (6 bases). V was trimmed by 7 bases and J by 2 bases, leaving 21 bases between them. Germline V CDR1 and CDR2: SNHLY, FYNNEI. The CDR3 loop spans 17 amino acids. The CDR3 DNA reads TGTGCCAGCACCCCCCCTCCTACGGGAGTGACCTACAATGAGCAGTTCTTC. Translating gives CASTPPPTGVTYNEQFF. Full variable domain (remainder filled in from reference TRBV2 and TRBJ2-1): EPEVTQTPSHQVTQMGQEVILRCVPISNHLYFYWYRQILGQKVEFLVSFYNNEISEKSEIFDDQFSVERPDGSNFTLKIRSTKLEDSAMYFCASTPPPTGVTYNEQFFGPGTRLTVL.

The chain carries TRBV4-2 and TRBJ2-7; 11 bases agree with TRBD2. This CDR3 is built from 15 residues. Germline V gives CDR1 LGHNA, CDR2 YNFKEQ. The V gene end was trimmed by 4 bases and the J gene end by 2 bases; junction bases not matched to a gene: 4. CDR3 nucleotides: TGTGCCAGCAGCCCAGAACTAGCGGGAGCCTACGAGCAGTACTTC. Translation: CASSPELAGAYEQYF.

The rearrangement links TRBV19 to TRBJ1-4, with D possibly being TRBD1 (5 bases). CDR3 size: 17 residues. CDR1 and CDR2 from the germline V gene are LNHDA and SQIVND (reference sequence). V lost 2 bases and J 0 bases, leaving 13 bases between the germline ends. The CDR3 nucleotides read TGTGCCAGTAGTATAAACCCAACAGGAGCAACTAATGAAAAACTGTTTTTT. Its protein is CASSINPTGATNEKLFF.

The CDR3 region has the DNA TGTGCCAGCAGTCGCGTAGGGAGACTGAATGGGGGCTACACCTTC. Amino acids: CASSRVGRLNGGYTF. The chain couples TRBV27 to TRBJ1-2, with no clear D. There are 15 residues in the CDR3. V lost 5 bases and J 8 bases, leaving 21 bases between the germline ends. CDR1 and CDR2 from the germline V gene are MNHEY and SMNVEV (reference sequence).

This chain connects TRBV7-2 to TRBJ1-5, with D possibly TRBD1 on 5 matching bases. Trimming cost V 3 bases and J 11 bases, with 17 bases left between them. CDR3 length equals 14 residues. Germline-derived CDR1 and CDR2 are SGHTA and FQGNSA. The CDR3 bases are TGTGCCAGCAGCTTTAGTTGGGAAGGGGAAACCCAGCATTTT. Translation gives CASSFSWEGETQHF.

The chain's CDR3 is CASRGIAGAGIQYF. CDR3 sequence (DNA): TGTGCCAGCAGAGGAATAGCGGGGGCCGGCATTCAGTACTTC. This chain uses TRBV11-2 with TRBJ2-4; 9 bases match TRBD2. The CDR3 is 14 residues long. After removal of 6 bases from V and 9 bases from J, the junction contained 9 bases not matched to a gene. The germline gives CDR1 SGHAT, CDR2 FQNNGV.

This clone was recorded once. The rearrangement uses TRBV2 and TRBJ2-1; D unresolved. Germline CDR1 and CDR2: SNHLY and FYNNEI. The CDR3 runs 13 residues. V was pared by 7 bases and J by 0 bases, with 7 bases between. DNA for the CDR3: TGTGCCAGCATGGCAGGCTCCTACAATGAGCAGTTCTTC. Encoded protein: CASMAGSYNEQFF.

This chain uses TRBV9 with TRBJ1-1; possible D gene TRBD1, 5 bases. This CDR3 is built from 14 residues. CDR1 and CDR2 (germline): SGDLS, YYNGEE. Trimming removed 0 bases from V and 0 bases from J, with 6 bases in between. Here the CDR3 DNA reads TGTGCCAGCAGCGTAGGAGGGGTGAACACTGAAGCTTTCTTT. Amino acids: CASSVGGVNTEAFF. Complete variable domain (other parts from reference TRBV9 and TRBJ1-1): DSGVTQTPKHLITATGQRVTLRCSPRSGDLSVYWYQQSLDQGLQFLIQYYNGEERAKGNILERFSAQQFPDLHSELNLSSLELGDSALYFCASSVGGVNTEAFFGQGTRLTVV.

The chain is built from TRBV29-1 and TRBJ2-2; D unclear. V lost 2 bases and J 8 bases, leaving 9 bases between the germline ends. CDR3 length equals 12 residues. Per the germline V gene, CDR1 is SQVTM and CDR2 is ANQGSEA. CDR3: CSVELISGELFF. Here the CDR3 DNA reads TGCAGCGTTGAACTAATCTCGGGGGAGCTGTTTTTT.

The rearrangement uses TRBV5-1 and TRBJ1-3; no clear D gene. This CDR3 has 15 amino acids. V was pared by 0 bases and J by 1 base, with 8 bases between. Germline V gene sequence: CDR1 SGHRS, CDR2 YFSETQ. DNA for the CDR3: TGCGCCAGCAGCTTGGACACAGCTTCTGGAAACACCATATATTTT. It specifies CASSLDTASGNTIYF.

This chain joins TRBV5-1 and TRBJ2-1; D is undetermined. The V gene's germline CDR1 is SGHRS and CDR2 YFSETQ. The CDR3 has 15 residues. Trimming removed 1 base at V and 0 bases at J, with 8 bases between. DNA for the CDR3: TGCGCCAGCAGCTTGTATCCCAGCTCCTACAATGAGCAGTTCTTC. Translated: CASSLYPSSYNEQFF.

In this sample, this clone turned up a few times. The V and J genes are TRBV11-2 and TRBJ1-1; D call uncertain. The V and J ends lost 6 bases and 3 bases respectively, with 14 bases between them. This CDR3 spans 14 amino acids. CDR1 is SGHAT and CDR2 is FQNNGV in the germline V gene. The CDR3, as DNA: TGTGCCAGCAGTCGAATCGGGGATCACACTGAAGCTTTCTTT. This translates into CASSRIGDHTEAFF.

This chain joins TRBV4-1 and TRBJ1-1, with D hard to call. This CDR3 has 15 amino acids. Trimming removed 1 base at V and 0 bases at J, with 9 bases between. CDR1 and CDR2 from the germline V gene are MGHRA and YSYEKL. CDR3 DNA: TGCGCCAGCAGCCAAGGAACCACGTTGAACACTGAAGCTTTCTTT. Amino acids: CASSQGTTLNTEAFF.

The V and J genes are TRBV7-2 and TRBJ1-2; D not certain. This CDR3 is built from 12 residues. The V gene lost 2 bases and the J gene lost 4 bases, with 5 bases spanning the gap. Germline loops: CDR1 SGHTA, CDR2 FQGNSA. CDR3: CASSLRGYGYTF. The CDR3 DNA follows: TGTGCCAGCAGCTTACGAGGCTATGGCTACACCTTC.

The rearrangement uses TRBV9 and TRBJ2-1; possible D gene TRBD1, 6 bases. Looked up from germline, CDR1 is SGDLS and CDR2 is YYNGEE. V shed 4 bases and J shed 0 bases, with 11 bases lying between them. The CDR3 covers 15 residues. The CDR3, as DNA: TGTGCCAGCAGCAAAGGGGGTAGCTCCTACAATGAGCAGTTCTTC. It specifies CASSKGGSSYNEQFF. Complete variable domain (other parts from reference TRBV9 and TRBJ2-1): DSGVTQTPKHLITATGQRVTLRCSPRSGDLSVYWYQQSLDQGLQFLIQYYNGEERAKGNILERFSAQQFPDLHSELNLSSLELGDSALYFCASSKGGSSYNEQFFGPGTRLTVL.

J is TRBJ2-5 and V is TRBV7-8; D is perhaps TRBD2 (6 bases). The CDR3 contains 14 residues. The germline V and J ends were trimmed by 2 bases and 5 bases, with 12 bases remaining between them. Per the germline V gene, CDR1 is SGHVS and CDR2 is FQNEAQ. The CDR3 is CASSLRRGFETQYF. The CDR3 coding sequence is TGTGCCAGCAGCTTAAGGAGGGGATTTGAGACCCAGTACTTC.

The chain is built from TRBV5-1 and TRBJ2-1; 8 bases map to TRBD1. Germline assignment: CDR1 SGHRS and CDR2 YFSETQ. The CDR3 consists of 17 residues. Trimming removed 0 bases from V and 1 base from J; junction bases left unmatched: 6. CDR3 sequence: CASSLATGVISYNEQFF. DNA of the CDR3: TGCGCCAGCAGCTTGGCGACAGGGGTCATTTCCTACAATGAGCAGTTCTTC. The complete variable domain, with remaining parts taken from reference TRBV5-1 and TRBJ2-1, reads KAGVTQTPRYLIKTRGQQVTLSCSPISGHRSVSWYQQTPGQGLQFLFEYFSETQRNKGNFPGRFSGRQFSNSRSEMNVSTLELGDSALYLCASSLATGVISYNEQFFGPGTRLTVL.

V gene TRBV6-6 combines with J gene TRBJ1-5; no clear D. The CDR3 is 13 residues long. Germline CDR1 is MNHNY and CDR2 is SVGAGI (reference sequence). V shed 4 bases and J shed 6 bases, with 10 bases lying between them. The chain's CDR3 is CASSSSIGQPQHF. Written as DNA, the CDR3 is TGTGCCAGCAGTTCAAGCATTGGTCAGCCCCAGCATTTT.

The V call is TRBV7-9, the J call TRBJ1-1; D is ambiguous. CDR1 and CDR2 from the germline V gene are SEHNR and FQNEAQ (reference sequence). The CDR3 covers 13 residues. The germline V and J ends were trimmed by 5 bases and 7 bases, with 14 bases remaining between them. The CDR3 spells CASSPPTPGEAFF. The DNA of the CDR3 is TGTGCCAGCAGCCCCCCGACCCCCGGTGAAGCTTTCTTT.

The chain joins TRBV2 to TRBJ2-6; tentatively, D is TRBD1 (5 bases). Germline-derived CDR1 and CDR2 are SNHLY and FYNNEI. Trimming pared 4 bases from V and 4 bases from J, leaving 26 bases between. The CDR3 is made up of 20 amino acids. DNA for the CDR3: TGTGCCAGCAGTGTAAGGGGCCTTTTAGGCAGACATTCGGGGGCCAACGTCCTGACTTTC. Its translation: CASSVRGLLGRHSGANVLTF.

The genes are TRBV19 and TRBJ2-5, with a possible D match to TRBD1 (6 bases). The V and J ends lost 3 bases and 3 bases respectively, with 11 bases between them. Germline V gene data show CDR1 as LNHDA and CDR2 as SQIVND (reference sequence). CDR3 size: 14 residues. In nucleotides, the CDR3 is TGTGCCAGTAGTATTGTAGGGACAAAAGAGACCCAGTACTTC. It is translated as CASSIVGTKETQYF.